This T cell receptor (beta chain) derives from a study of glioma-infiltrating T cells after dendritic cell vaccination. TCRB CDR3 was amplified from 2 ug genomic DNA or less. The assay was immunoSEQ multiplex PCR, and TCRdb's table has in-frame clones only and misses some. The sample has approximately 46,000 clones, 89% seen once; the top ten hold 5.3%. Sample time point: after dendritic cell vaccination, including at tumor progression/relapse. Selection required adequate fresh-frozen tumor tissue plus more than two years' survival data. None of the glioblastoma patients had an isocitrate dehydrogenase mutation. The CDR3 totals 16 residues. V lost 2 bases and J lost 4; bases outside the gene matches: 8. CDR1 MNHEY and CDR2 SVGAGI come from the germline V gene.

The sequence came from a human donor with glioblastoma. Here the sequenced sample was blood, taken after dendritic cell vaccination. V is TRBV6-5 and J is TRBJ1-2, with 9 nucleotides matching TRBD1. CDR3 residues: CASSYPSGTGTYGYTF. For the CDR3, the DNA is TGTGCCAGCAGTTACCCATCCGGGACAGGGACCTATGGCTACACCTTC.